Below, 26 T cell receptor beta chains from the same sample are listed, as sequenced in a study of blood T cell repertoires in COVID-19. Sequenced by immunoSEQ multiplex PCR; TCRdb stores in-frame clones only, minus some. The sample shows around 300,000 clones, around 89% of them seen only once. The specimen was peripheral blood. These receptors all come from a woman aged 25 to 45 with COVID-19, enrolled during active disease.

The V call is TRBV9, the J call TRBJ2-2, with 8 positions matching TRBD1. With V trimmed by 4 bases and J by 6 bases, 11 bases remained unmatched. This CDR3 is 16 amino acids long. Germline V gene data show CDR1 as SGDLS and CDR2 as YYNGEE. In DNA form, the CDR3 reads TGTGCCAGCAGCCCCTGGACAGGGAAAGGTGCCGGGGAGCTGTTTTTT. Encoded protein: CASSPWTGKGAGELFF.

The V gene is TRBV3-1 (or the pseudogene TRBV3-2), the J gene TRBJ2-3, with D hard to call. The germline CDR1 and CDR2 sequences are LGHDT and YNNKEL (reference sequence). The CDR3 covers 12 residues. The V gene lost 3 bases and the J gene lost 2 bases, with 3 bases spanning the gap. The CDR3 sequence: CASSHNTDTQYF. CDR3 in DNA: TGTGCCAGCAGCCACAACACAGATACGCAGTATTTT.

The V and J genes are TRBV6-5 and TRBJ1-4; TRBD1 is a possible D gene (6 bases). Looked up from germline, CDR1 is MNHEY and CDR2 is SVGAGI. Trimming took 10 bases from V and 5 from J, leaving 14 bases between them. CDR3 length: 13 residues. Here the CDR3 DNA reads TGTGCCACCCAGGACAGAATGAATGAAAAACTGTTTTTT. It encodes CATQDRMNEKLFF.

The rearrangement links TRBV27 to TRBJ2-2; TRBD2 is a possible D gene (6 bases). The CDR3 spans 16 residues. Looked up from germline, CDR1 is MNHEY and CDR2 is SMNVEV (reference sequence). V lost 4 bases, J lost 5 bases, and 17 bases lay in between. Written as DNA, the CDR3 is TGTGCCAGCAGTTCCATGACTAGTAGTTGGACCGGGGAGCTGTTTTTT. As protein: CASSSMTSSWTGELFF.

This rearrangement joins TRBV19 to TRBJ2-3; weak D call: TRBD1 (6 bases). The germline gives CDR1 LNHDA, CDR2 SQIVND (reference sequence). The CDR3 loop spans 13 amino acids. Trimming removed 10 bases from V and 2 bases from J, with 13 bases in between. The chain's CDR3 is CATGGRNTDTQYF. The CDR3 region has the DNA TGTGCCACTGGGGGCCGTAACACAGATACGCAGTATTTT.

This chain links TRBV6-6 with TRBJ1-4; perhaps TRBD1 as D (5 bases). Germline CDR1 reads MNHNY; CDR2 reads SVGAGI (reference sequence). Trimming removed 0 bases at V and 4 bases at J, with 12 bases between. There are 16 residues in the CDR3. The CDR3 nucleotides read TGTGCCAGCAGTTACTCGTTTCAGGGAGGTAATGAAAAACTGTTTTTT. Amino acid sequence: CASSYSFQGGNEKLFF.

This clone occurred once. The chain joins TRBV6-5 to TRBJ2-2; the D gene is possibly TRBD2 (6 bases). Germline V gene sequence: CDR1 MNHEY, CDR2 SVGAGI. V dropped 7 bases and J dropped 4 bases, with 16 bases sitting between them. The CDR3 contains 15 residues. The CDR3 spells CASTRRGSGTGELFF. CDR3 bases: TGTGCCAGCACCCGACGGGGGTCTGGCACCGGGGAGCTGTTTTTT.

V usage is TRBV6-5 and J usage is TRBJ1-2, with D perhaps TRBD1 (6 bases). The CDR3 is made up of 13 amino acids. V shed 5 bases and J shed 8 bases, with 15 bases lying between them. Germline CDR1 MNHEY, CDR2 SVGAGI. DNA for the CDR3: TGTGCCAGCAGTCCTGACAGGATACTAGGCTACACCTTC. Translating gives CASSPDRILGYTF.

This chain connects TRBV3-1 (or the pseudogene TRBV3-2) to TRBJ1-6; D may be TRBD1 (5 bases). CDR3 size: 13 residues. The V gene's germline CDR1 is LGHDT and CDR2 YNNKEL (reference sequence). The V and J ends lost 5 bases and 14 bases respectively, with 16 bases between them. The CDR3 loop is CASSTGPMDTLHF. The CDR3, as DNA: TGTGCCAGCAGCACCGGGCCAATGGACACCCTCCACTTT.

The chain uses TRBV4-3 and TRBJ1-3, with 9 bases lining up with TRBD1. This CDR3 has 19 residues. The ends lost 0 bases at V and 4 bases at J; junction bases unmatched: 13. Germline V gene data show CDR1 as LGHNA and CDR2 as YSLEER. CDR3 in amino acids: CASSQDRGIRDREGNTIYF. The CDR3 DNA reads as TGCGCCAGCAGCCAAGATAGGGGGATCCGGGACAGGGAAGGAAACACCATATATTTT.

V gene TRBV4-2 combines with J gene TRBJ1-5; D call uncertain. Germline CDR1 reads LGHNA; CDR2 reads YNFKEQ. This CDR3 is 14 amino acids long. V lost 0 bases and J 2 bases, leaving 5 bases between the germline ends. In DNA form, the CDR3 reads TGTGCCAGCAGCCAAGACGGGGGCAATCAGCCCCAGCATTTT. This gives the protein CASSQDGGNQPQHF.

The chain uses TRBV4-1 and TRBJ1-6; 12 nucleotides line up with TRBD1. Trimming at V came to 0 bases and at J to 10 bases, leaving 7 bases not matched to a gene. This CDR3 contains 17 residues. Per the germline V gene, CDR1 is MGHRA and CDR2 is YSYEKL. CDR3 in DNA: TGCGCCAGCAGCCAAGATATAAGGGACAGGGGGCGATCACCCCTCCACTTT. Its translation is CASSQDIRDRGRSPLHF.

Concerning this clone itself: The same CDR3 arises from other DNA sequences in this sample as well. The CDR3 region is CASSLGGGTDTQYF. CDR3 coding DNA: TGTGCCAGCAGCCTAGGGGGGGGCACAGATACGCAGTATTTT. The chain employs TRBV27 and TRBJ2-3, with D possibly being TRBD2 (7 bases). The CDR3 sequence is 14 residues long. V was trimmed by 6 bases and J by 1 base, leaving 11 bases between them. The germline V gene has CDR1 MNHEY and CDR2 SMNVEV (reference sequence).

The rearrangement uses TRBV2 and TRBJ1-3; D gene ambiguous. With 3 bases removed from V and 7 bases from J, the gap between germline ends came to 4 bases. Per germline, CDR1 SNHLY and CDR2 FYNNEI. The CDR3 contains 11 residues. The CDR3 loop reads CASSDRNTIYF. DNA for the CDR3: TGTGCCAGCAGTGACAGGAACACCATATATTTT. The full variable domain, in which reference TRBV2 and TRBJ1-3 provide the parts outside the CDR3, is EPEVTQTPSHQVTQMGQEVILRCVPISNHLYFYWYRQILGQKVEFLVSFYNNEISEKSEIFDDQFSVERPDGSNFTLKIRSTKLEDSAMYFCASSDRNTIYFGEGSWLTVV.

The chain links TRBV18 to TRBJ2-2; 8 bases are shared with TRBD1. CDR3 length equals 14 residues. Germline loops: CDR1 KGHSH, CDR2 LQKENI. Trimming at V came to 5 bases and at J to 5 bases, leaving 4 bases not matched to a gene. The CDR3 sequence is CASSYRGSTGELFF. Written as DNA, the CDR3 is TGTGCCAGCTCATACAGGGGGAGTACCGGGGAGCTGTTTTTT.

The J gene is TRBJ1-5, the V gene TRBV7-2, with TRBD1 matching over 9 bases. V gave up 2 bases and J gave up 5 bases; unmatched junction bases: 7. This CDR3 is 16 amino acids long. The germline CDR1 and CDR2 sequences are SGHTA and FQGNSA. Written as DNA, the CDR3 is TGTGCCAGCAGCTTATCCTGGGACAGGGTGGATCAGCCCCAGCATTTT. Amino acid sequence: CASSLSWDRVDQPQHF.

The V call is TRBV29-1, the J call TRBJ2-7; a possible D gene is TRBD2 (5 bases). Germline V gives CDR1 SQVTM, CDR2 ANQGSEA. The CDR3 is 12 residues long. The V gene lost 4 bases and the J gene lost 3 bases, with 10 bases spanning the gap. The CDR3 DNA follows: TGCAGCGTTGGACGCAGCGGCTACGAGCAGTACTTC. Translating it yields CSVGRSGYEQYF.

The chain joins TRBV6-5 to TRBJ1-6; the D gene is possibly TRBD1 (6 bases). The CDR3 sequence is 15 residues long. Germline values: CDR1 MNHEY, CDR2 SVGAGI. V was clipped by 1 base and J by 7 bases, with 11 bases between them. CDR3 sequence reads: CASSYLDSRNSPLHF. The CDR3 nucleotides are TGTGCCAGCAGTTACTTGGACAGCCGAAATTCACCCCTCCACTTT.

The rearrangement links TRBV28 to TRBJ1-1, with D uncertain. There are 16 residues in the CDR3. Germline V gene data show CDR1 as MDHEN and CDR2 as SYDVKM. V gave up 3 bases and J gave up 4 bases, with 18 bases separating them. The CDR3 protein is CASSFGGVRVGTEAFF. DNA of the CDR3: TGTGCCAGCAGTTTCGGCGGGGTGAGAGTGGGCACTGAAGCTTTCTTT. The variable domain in full, completed from reference TRBV28 and TRBJ1-1, reads DVKVTQSSRYLVKRTGEKVFLECVQDMDHENMFWYRQDPGLGLRLIYFSYDVKMKEKGDIPEGYSVSREKKERFSLILESASTNQTSMYLCASSFGGVRVGTEAFFGQGTRLTVV.

The chain links TRBV29-1 to TRBJ1-1; D is uncertain. Germline CDR1 reads SQVTM; CDR2 reads ANQGSEA. The CDR3 contains 12 residues. Trimming stripped 1 base from V and 7 bases from J, with 10 bases between. The CDR3 protein is CSVEVGDGEAFF. The CDR3 nucleotides are TGCAGCGTTGAAGTCGGAGACGGTGAAGCTTTCTTT.

The CDR3 spells CASSESGGYTDTQYF. The CDR3 nucleotides read TGTGCCAGCAGCGAAAGCGGGGGCTACACAGATACGCAGTATTTT. The V call is TRBV3-1 (or the pseudogene TRBV3-2), the J call TRBJ2-3, with 8 bases that match TRBD2. Trimming cost V 5 bases and J 2 bases; bases outside gene matches: 6. The CDR3 runs 15 residues. The germline V gene has CDR1 LGHDT and CDR2 YNNKEL (reference sequence).

This clone showed up just a few times. The CDR3 here is CASSPTSGGDTQYF. The CDR3 DNA reads TGTGCCAGCTCACCGACTAGCGGGGGGGATACGCAGTATTTT. The chain joins TRBV18 to TRBJ2-3, with 13 bases identical to TRBD2. The J segment lost 6 bases and the V segment lost 3 bases, leaving 0 bases of the junction unmatched. This CDR3 has 14 residues. CDR1 is KGHSH and CDR2 is LQKENI in the germline V gene.

The chain recombines TRBV30 with TRBJ1-1; TRBD1 matches at 7 bases. The CDR3 has 13 amino acids. Losses at the gene ends were 8 bases for V and 4 bases for J; bases not matched to a gene: 10. Germline V gene lookup returns CDR1 GTSNPN and CDR2 SVGIG (reference sequence). CDR3 residues: CAGGEGAGTEAFF. CDR3 nucleotide sequence: TGTGCCGGGGGCGAGGGGGCCGGCACTGAAGCTTTCTTT.

The chain couples TRBV5-6 to TRBJ2-7; no reliable D call. The CDR3 contains 13 residues. From germline, CDR1 is SGHDT and CDR2 YYEEEE. Trimming stripped 4 bases from V and 5 bases from J, with 13 bases between. CDR3 sequence (DNA): TGTGCCAGCAGCCACGACTGGCTCGACGAGCAGTACGTC. Translating it yields CASSHDWLDEQYV.

A remark on this clone: The sample holds other DNA sequences that translate to the same CDR3. The V gene is TRBV7-2, the J gene TRBJ1-6; D ambiguous. CDR1 and CDR2 (germline): SGHTA, FQGNSA. V lost 5 bases and J lost 4, with 3 bases in between. This CDR3 is 12 amino acids long. The CDR3 loop is CASSRYNSPLHF. CDR3 DNA: TGTGCCAGCAGCCGGTATAATTCACCCCTCCACTTT. Full variable domain (rest looked up from reference TRBV7-2 and TRBJ1-6): GAGVSQSPSNKVTEKGKDVELRCDPISGHTALYWYRQSLGQGLEFLIYFQGNSAPDKSGLPSDRFSAERTGGSVSTLTIQRTQQEDSAVYLCASSRYNSPLHFGNGTRLTVT.

The rearrangement joins TRBV19 to TRBJ1-1, with D possibly matching TRBD1 (6 bases). Trimming pared 7 bases from V and 6 bases from J, leaving 9 bases between. This CDR3 spans 11 amino acids. Germline loops: CDR1 LNHDA, CDR2 SQIVND (reference sequence). The CDR3 sequence: CASNTGPEAFF. In DNA form, the CDR3 reads TGTGCCAGTAACACAGGGCCTGAAGCTTTCTTT.